These 2 T cell receptor beta chains were all obtained from the same sample, sequenced in a study of blood T cell repertoires in COVID-19. The table came from immunoSEQ multiplex PCR; TCRdb's copy has only in-frame clones and leaves some out. The data show around 250,000 clones, about 84% seen once. Sequencing used peripheral blood. Every receptor here comes from a woman of 80 years or more with COVID-19, enrolled during active disease.

The chain has TRBV27 and TRBJ1-5, with D possibly TRBD1 on 6 matching bases. The CDR3 contains 13 residues. Per the germline V gene, CDR1 is MNHEY and CDR2 is SMNVEV (reference sequence). V lost 6 bases and J 0 bases, leaving 6 bases between the germline ends. The CDR3 DNA is TGTGCCAGCAGAGGGGGTAGCAATCAGCCCCAGCATTTT. This codes for CASRGGSNQPQHF.

The chain uses TRBV28 and TRBJ2-3; possibly TRBD2 for D (7 bases). The CDR3 loop spans 15 amino acids. Per germline, CDR1 MDHEN and CDR2 SYDVKM. The V gene lost 2 bases and the J gene lost 7 bases, with 16 bases spanning the gap. CDR3 DNA: TGTGCCAGCAGTTTACAAGGGGGGGGTAGAAATACGCAGTATTTT. As protein: CASSLQGGGRNTQYF. Based on the CDR3 plus reference TRBV28 and TRBJ2-3, the full variable domain is DVKVTQSSRYLVKRTGEKVFLECVQDMDHENMFWYRQDPGLGLRLIYFSYDVKMKEKGDIPEGYSVSREKKERFSLILESASTNQTSMYLCASSLQGGGRNTQYFGPGTRLTVL.